This T cell receptor (beta chain) emerged from a study of shared clonotypes between healthy human individuals. CD45RA-negative memory and CD45RA+ naive subsets were split from the CD4+ cells. In the sorted-subset replicate PCRs, approximately 200 ng DNA, 25,000 to 30,000 T cell genomes, was used. Using immunoSEQ multiplex PCR, the repertoire was profiled, and TCRdb retains in-frame clones only, with some absent. The table lists a few million clones, over 85% of them singletons, with around 0.14% in the top ten. Trimming removed 6 bases at V and 4 bases at J, with 6 bases between. The CDR3 is 12 residues long. The germline V gene has CDR1 MNHEY and CDR2 SVGAGI.

This clonotype was obtained from a man aged 18-30 years in good health. What was sequenced was naive CD4+ T cells sorted from blood. Subset defined: CD45RA+ positively selected. This chain uses TRBV6-5 with TRBJ1-4; D is unclear. The CDR3 spells CASRRSNEKLFF. In DNA form, the CDR3 reads TGTGCCAGCAGAAGGAGTAATGAAAAACTGTTTTTT.